These T cell receptor beta chains were read from a single sample in a study of blood T cell repertoires in COVID-19. Generated by immunoSEQ multiplex PCR, the TCRdb table keeps only in-frame clones and is missing some. This table has approximately 350,000 clones, around 90% appearing once. Material for sequencing was peripheral blood. The receptor set was obtained from a woman under 30 who had recovered from COVID-19. The CDR3 runs from the conserved cysteine through the conserved F or W. Each record gives: D gene, CDR3 length, V gene, clone size, J gene, CDR3 protein, CDR3 DNA. A D gene is named only where the DNA matches it firmly. Where a row states a size, it is once, few, many or the class of an expanded clone; other rows omit it.

NA	13	TRBV19	NA	TRBJ2-5	CASSMRDAETQYF	TGTGCCAGTAGTATGCGGGACGCAGAGACCCAGTACTTC
NA	16	TRBV5-1	once	TRBJ2-5	CASSSEGEWGVETQYF	TGCGCCAGCAGCTCGGAAGGGGAATGGGGTGTGGAGACCCAGTACTTC
NA	16	TRBV7-8	once	TRBJ2-5	CASSLAPGIGQETQYF	TGTGCCAGCAGCTTAGCGCCAGGGATTGGCCAAGAGACCCAGTACTTC
TRBD1	13	TRBV27	NA	TRBJ2-1	CASSPWDREYGFF	TGTGCCAGCAGTCCTTGGGACAGGGAATATGGGTTCTTC
NA	16	TRBV7-6	once	TRBJ2-1	CASSPQGRGFLYEQFF	TGTGCCAGCAGCCCACAGGGCCGGGGTTTCTTGTATGAGCAGTTCTTC
TRBD1	13	TRBV29-1	NA	TRBJ1-1	CSVGTGGRTEAFF	TGCAGCGTTGGGACAGGGGGCAGGACTGAAGCTTTCTTT
TRBD1	13	TRBV7-2	NA	TRBJ1-2	CASSPTGKSGYTF	TGTGCCAGCAGCCCGACAGGGAAGTCTGGCTACACCTTC
NA	14	TRBV7-9	NA	TRBJ1-2	CASSLGASGYGYTF	TGTGCCAGCAGCTTAGGGGCCAGTGGCTATGGCTACACCTTC
TRBD1	15	TRBV9	NA	TRBJ2-3	CASSVWDRRTDTQYF	TGTGCCAGCAGCGTATGGGACAGACGCACAGATACGCAGTATTTT
NA	14	TRBV5-4	NA	TRBJ1-1	CASRPDSLNTEAFF	TGTGCCAGCAGACCGGACAGCCTGAACACTGAAGCTTTCTTT
NA	14	TRBV4-1	NA	TRBJ1-2	CASSHFQGNYGYTF	TGCGCCAGCAGCCACTTCCAGGGGAACTATGGCTACACCTTC
NA	16	TRBV5-4	NA	TRBJ2-3	CASSRSAGTGTDTQYF	TGTGCCAGCAGCCGATCAGCCGGGACTGGCACAGATACGCAGTATTTT
TRBD1	14	TRBV7-2	few	TRBJ1-2	CASSTGQGGYGYTF	TGTGCCAGCAGCACCGGACAGGGAGGATATGGCTACACCTTC
NA	14	TRBV19	once	TRBJ1-1	CASIFGRENTEAFF	TGTGCCAGTATCTTCGGGAGGGAGAACACTGAAGCTTTCTTT
NA	16	TRBV6-4	NA	TRBJ2-1	CASSPAGYSSWNEQFF	TGTGCCAGCAGCCCAGCGGGCTATTCTTCCTGGAATGAGCAGTTCTTC
TRBD2	18	TRBV18	NA	TRBJ2-3	CASSPGTSGRASADTQYF	TGTGCCAGCTCACCGGGGACTAGCGGGAGGGCCTCTGCAGATACGCAGTATTTT
NA	15	TRBV7-7	NA	TRBJ2-1	CASSSHGGTYNEQFF	TGTGCCAGCAGCTCCCACGGGGGAACCTACAATGAGCAGTTCTTC
TRBD1	18	TRBV11-3	NA	TRBJ2-2	CASSLDRLGQGSAGELFF	TGTGCCAGCAGCTTAGATCGGTTGGGACAGGGGAGTGCCGGGGAGCTGTTTTTT
TRBD2	17	TRBV5-1	NA	TRBJ2-3	CASSSDRTSGSTDTQYF	TGCGCCAGCAGCTCGGACCGGACTAGCGGTTCCACAGATACGCAGTATTTT
NA	13	TRBV30	NA	TRBJ1-1	CACHGLGGTEAFF	TGTGCCTGTCACGGTTTAGGAGGCACTGAAGCTTTCTTT
TRBD2	15	TRBV5-6	NA	TRBJ2-5	CASSPGLAGTETQYF	TGTGCCAGCAGCCCGGGACTAGCGGGAACGGAGACCCAGTACTTC
TRBD1	12	TRBV15	NA	TRBJ1-2	CATSQTGTGYTF	TGTGCCACCAGCCAGACAGGGACTGGCTACACCTTC
NA	17	TRBV7-6	few	TRBJ2-3	CASSLRGGGAKADTQYF	TGTGCCAGCAGCCTAAGGGGAGGGGGAGCCAAGGCAGATACGCAGTATTTT
TRBD1	18	TRBV24-1	once	TRBJ2-1	CATSDPTVTGSSYNEQFF	TGTGCCACCAGTGATCCTACGGTGACAGGGAGCTCCTACAATGAGCAGTTCTTC
TRBD2	18	TRBV6-1	NA	TRBJ2-1	CASSETTLAGLSYNEQFF	TGTGCCAGCAGTGAAACTACTTTAGCGGGCTTGTCCTACAATGAGCAGTTCTTC
TRBD2	16	TRBV30	NA	TRBJ2-1	CAWTFEDSGSYNEQFF	TGTGCCTGGACCTTCGAAGATAGCGGGAGCTACAATGAGCAGTTCTTC
NA	15	TRBV27	NA	TRBJ1-6	CASSPPRIYNSPLHF	TGTGCCAGCAGTCCCCCCAGAATCTATAATTCACCCCTCCACTTT
NA	13	TRBV3-1/TRBV3-2	NA	TRBJ1-1	CASSQAVNTEAFF	TGTGCCAGCAGCCAGGCGGTGAACACTGAAGCTTTCTTT
TRBD1	13	TRBV4-3	NA	TRBJ1-2	CASSLDRMFGYTF	TGCGCCAGCAGCCTGGACAGGATGTTTGGCTACACCTTC
NA	17	TRBV12-5	NA	TRBJ2-1	CASGLVYRESSYNEQFF	TGTGCTAGTGGTTTGGTCTATCGGGAAAGCTCCTACAATGAGCAGTTCTTC
NA	12	TRBV2	NA	TRBJ1-5	CASSGTPSPQHF	TGTGCCAGCTCCGGGACTCCCTCTCCCCAGCATTTT
NA	14	TRBV19	NA	TRBJ1-1	CASSRDTPNTEAFF	TGTGCCAGTAGTCGGGACACGCCGAACACTGAAGCTTTCTTT
NA	13	TRBV12-3/TRBV12-4	NA	TRBJ1-1	CASSPGLNTEAFF	TGTGCCAGCAGTCCGGGACTTAACACTGAAGCTTTCTTT
NA	15	TRBV4-1	NA	TRBJ1-2	CASSHAGGINYGYTF	TGCGCCAGCAGCCACGCAGGAGGGATTAACTATGGCTACACCTTC
TRBD2	15	TRBV5-6	NA	TRBJ2-1	CASTNSGTDYNEQFF	TGTGCCAGCACCAATAGCGGGACCGACTACAATGAGCAGTTCTTC
NA	13	TRBV3-1/TRBV3-2	NA	TRBJ2-3	CASSFRSTDTQYF	TGTGCCAGCAGCTTTAGAAGCACAGATACGCAGTATTTT
TRBD2	16	TRBV7-2	once	TRBJ2-1	CASSSTSGRLYNEQFF	TGTGCCAGCAGCAGCACTAGCGGGAGGTTGTACAATGAGCAGTTCTTC
TRBD2	14	TRBV10-3	NA	TRBJ2-1	CAGASGSSYNEQFF	TGTGCCGGGGCTAGCGGGAGCTCCTACAATGAGCAGTTCTTC
TRBD2	14	TRBV14	NA	TRBJ2-5	CASSLSGSRETQYF	TGTGCCAGCAGCCTCAGCGGGAGTCGGGAGACCCAGTACTTC
TRBD2	15	TRBV6-2/TRBV6-3	NA	TRBJ2-2	CASSRTSRGVGELFF	TGTGCCAGCAGTAGGACTAGCCGTGGTGTCGGGGAGCTGTTTTTT
TRBD2	15	TRBV11-2	NA	TRBJ2-3	CASSSFPAGPDTQYF	TGTGCCAGCAGCTCCTTTCCAGCGGGACCAGATACGCAGTATTTT
NA	13	TRBV2	NA	TRBJ1-1	CAIDKRGYTEAFF	TGTGCCATCGACAAACGGGGATACACTGAAGCTTTCTTT
NA	16	TRBV5-1	NA	TRBJ1-2	CASSFGTNILNYGYTF	TGCGCCAGCAGCTTCGGGACAAATATACTTAACTATGGCTACACCTTC